The 16 T cell receptor beta chains in this list originate from one sample, sequenced in a study of read filtering for tumor transcriptome and immune sequencing. Molecular barcoded adaptors covering alpha/delta and beta/gamma chains were used on roughly 400 ng RNA. TCRdb passed the reads through MiXCR, listing each CDR3 protein once. The repertoire consists of tens of thousands of distinct CDR3 sequences, with approximately 12% occurring once and the leading ten covering more than 14%. What was sequenced was a population of CD138-negative cells sorted from bone marrow. The receptors shown here come from a donor aged 40 or older with multiple myeloma.

Comment on this clonotype: A read error may be the cause here, since a much bigger clone is one base away. The chain links TRBV4-1 to TRBJ1-1; D remains unclear. Trimming stripped 0 bases from V and 3 bases from J, with 14 bases between. The CDR3 loop spans 16 amino acids. Germline V lookup: CDR1 MGHRA, CDR2 YSYEKL. The CDR3 here is CASSQDHSQMDTEAFF. As DNA, the CDR3 is TGCGCCAGCAGCCAAGATCACTCGCAGATGGACACTGAAGCTTTCTTT.

The table lists this clonotype with many counts. The rearrangement joins TRBV2 to TRBJ2-3; 7 nucleotides line up with TRBD2. The CDR3 spans 16 residues. With 7 bases clipped from V and 1 base from J, the junction kept 11 bases outside the gene matches. Germline V CDR1 and CDR2: SNHLY, FYNNEI. CDR3 sequence (DNA): TGTGCCAGCACCCTCGACCGGCTAGCGGGCACAGATACGCAGTATTTT. Translating gives CASTLDRLAGTDTQYF.

This clonotype was counted ten times or more. V gene TRBV28 combines with J gene TRBJ2-2, with 11 bases that match TRBD1. The germline CDR1 and CDR2 sequences are MDHEN and SYDVKM. Trimming at V came to 8 bases and at J to 6 bases, leaving 8 bases not matched to a gene. The CDR3 is 15 residues long. The CDR3 loop is CASGSPGQGAGELFF. CDR3 nucleotide sequence: TGTGCCAGCGGATCACCGGGACAGGGGGCCGGGGAGCTGTTTTTT.

This clonotype was seen many times. This chain connects TRBV7-2 to TRBJ2-5; no definite D call. The CDR3 extends over 13 amino acids. V dropped 1 base and J dropped 3 bases, with 6 bases sitting between them. The V gene's germline CDR1 is SGHTA and CDR2 FQGNSA. CDR3 DNA: TGTGCCAGCAGCTTAGAGGCGGAAGAGACCCAGTACTTC. Protein sequence: CASSLEAEETQYF.

This clonotype was seen at least ten times. CDR3: CASSSRDSHGDTQYF. The CDR3 bases are TGTGCCAGCAGTAGTAGGGACTCCCACGGAGATACGCAGTATTTT. V and J are TRBV6-2 or TRBV6-3 and TRBJ2-3; weak D call: TRBD2 (6 bases). Germline assignment: CDR1 MNHEY and CDR2 SVGEGT. The CDR3 has 15 residues. Trimming cost V 5 bases and J 5 bases, with 17 bases left between them.

This clonotype was detected many times. The chain is built from TRBV14 and TRBJ2-1; tentatively, D is TRBD1 (5 bases). Germline V lookup: CDR1 SGHDN, CDR2 FVKESK. V gave up 3 bases and J gave up 8 bases, with 11 bases separating them. The CDR3 has 13 residues. This chain's CDR3 is CASSHGAGDEQFF. For the CDR3, the DNA is TGTGCCAGCAGCCATGGGGCTGGGGATGAGCAGTTCTTC.

At least ten counts were recorded for this clonotype. The chain couples TRBV5-4 to TRBJ2-5; TRBD1 agrees at 7 bases. This CDR3 comprises 16 residues. The trim removed 4 bases at V and 2 bases at J, leaving 11 bases unmatched. Germline loops: CDR1 SGHNT, CDR2 YYREEE (reference sequence). The CDR3 loop is CASSKKDRASQETQYF. The CDR3 DNA reads TGTGCCAGCAGCAAAAAAGACAGGGCTTCACAAGAGACCCAGTACTTC.

There are many counts of this clonotype. The chain couples TRBV5-1 to TRBJ1-1; 7 positions match TRBD1. CDR3 length: 14 amino acids. J lost 6 bases, V lost 2 bases, and 7 bases had no gene match. CDR1 is SGHRS and CDR2 is YFSETQ in the germline V gene. DNA for the CDR3: TGCGCCAGCAGCTTCCAGGGGGGGGCGGCTGAAGCTTTCTTT. It codes for CASSFQGGAAEAFF.

For this clonotype: A much more abundant neighbour one base away suggests this may be a read error. J is TRBJ2-2 and V is TRBV11-2; tentative D call: TRBD2 (5 bases). This CDR3 has 13 amino acids. Germline values: CDR1 SGHAT, CDR2 FQNNGV. V lost 5 bases, J lost 5 bases, and 9 bases lay in between. CDR3 bases: TGTGCCAGCAGCCCTGAGCGGACCGGGGAGCTGTTTTTT. Protein: CASSPERTGELFF.

This clonotype was picked up many times. The chain recombines TRBV18 with TRBJ2-7; D remains unclear. CDR1 is KGHSH and CDR2 is LQKENI in the germline V gene. The V and J ends lost 3 bases and 3 bases respectively, with 9 bases between them. The CDR3 runs to 13 residues. CDR3 region: CASSPPSLYEQYF. As DNA, the CDR3 is TGTGCCAGCTCACCGCCATCCCTCTACGAGCAGTACTTC.

This clonotype was observed many times. V and J are TRBV3-1 and TRBJ2-5; no clear D gene. Germline CDR1 is LGHDT and CDR2 is YNNKEL (reference sequence). Trimming stripped 0 bases from V and 4 bases from J, with 6 bases between. CDR3 size: 13 residues. CDR3 coding DNA: TGTGCCAGCAGCCAAGATTTTGGAGAGACCCAGTACTTC. It yields the protein CASSQDFGETQYF.

This chain connects TRBV20-1 to TRBJ2-2; D is possibly TRBD1 (6 bases). Germline V CDR1 and CDR2: DFQATT, SNEGSKA (reference sequence). This CDR3 is 14 amino acids long. V dropped 6 bases and J dropped 5 bases, with 16 bases sitting between them. Here the CDR3 DNA reads TGCAGTGCCCATTGGGTTACAGGGACCGGGGAGCTGTTTTTT. It encodes CSAHWVTGTGELFF.

This clonotype came up many times. V is TRBV29-1 and J is TRBJ1-5, with 9 nucleotides matching TRBD1. V shed 4 bases and J 2 bases; nucleotides not matched to a gene: 3. The germline gives CDR1 SQVTM, CDR2 ANQGSEA. The CDR3 is made up of 14 amino acids. Here the CDR3 DNA reads TGCAGCGTTGGTACAGGGGGCGGCAATCAGCCCCAGCATTTT. Encoded protein: CSVGTGGGNQPQHF.

This clonotype turned up a few times. V is TRBV9 and J is TRBJ2-1; D is uncertain. V lost 3 bases and J lost 0, with 10 bases in between. Germline assignment: CDR1 SGDLS and CDR2 YYNGEE. This CDR3 is built from 15 residues. Written as DNA, the CDR3 is TGTGCCAGCAGCGCCACTGGCGGCTCCTACAATGAGCAGTTCTTC. It specifies CASSATGGSYNEQFF.

This clonotype was observed at least ten times. This rearrangement joins TRBV5-1 to TRBJ1-1; tentative D call: TRBD1 (6 bases). Per germline, CDR1 SGHRS and CDR2 YFSETQ. Between the trimmed V and J ends, which lost 1 base and 1 base, there was a span of 11 bases. The CDR3 runs 15 residues. CDR3 coding DNA: TGCGCCAGCAGCTTGACGCAGGGGCAGAACACTGAAGCTTTCTTT. It codes for CASSLTQGQNTEAFF.

This clonotype showed up many times. The rearrangement joins TRBV30 to TRBJ2-1, with D tentatively TRBD2 (6 bases). V gave up 0 bases and J gave up 9 bases, with 12 bases separating them. CDR3 size: 13 residues. Germline V gene lookup returns CDR1 GTSNPN and CDR2 SVGIG (reference sequence). The CDR3 sequence: CAWSVRGNSEQFF. DNA of the CDR3: TGTGCCTGGAGTGTACGGGGGAACAGTGAGCAGTTCTTC.